Shown below are 5 T cell receptor beta chains from a single sample sequenced in a study of cytomegalovirus exposure and HLA in healthy donors. The PCR was carried out with 60 Vbeta primers and 13 Jbeta primers. Assay: immunoSEQ multiplex PCR; the TCRdb copy retains only in-frame clones and omits some. Of 75,000 to 80,000 clones listed, nearly 80% are singletons. The sequencing sample was made of PBMCs. The receptors stem from a woman in her 40s in good health and CMV-seropositive.

The gene calls are TRBV18 and TRBJ2-7; 7 nucleotides match TRBD1. Trimming at V came to 6 bases and at J to 3 bases, leaving 8 bases not matched to a gene. Germline V gene lookup returns CDR1 KGHSH and CDR2 LQKENI. The CDR3 totals 14 residues. CDR3 residues: CASSPGTVIYEQYF. The CDR3 nucleotides read TGTGCCAGCTCCCCCGGGACAGTTATCTACGAGCAGTACTTC.

J is TRBJ1-1 and V is TRBV15, with TRBD1 matching over 8 bases. The CDR3 is 13 amino acids. J lost 4 bases, V lost 5 bases, and 3 bases had no gene match. From germline, CDR1 is LNHNV and CDR2 YYDKDF (reference sequence). In nucleotides, the CDR3 is TGTGCCACCAGCGGTACAGGGGGCACTGAAGCTTTCTTT. Translating gives CATSGTGGTEAFF.

CDR3 loop: CASSKTGTEEGTEAFF. The DNA of the CDR3 is TGTGCCAGCAGCAAAACCGGGACAGAGGAGGGGACTGAAGCTTTCTTT. The chain recombines TRBV5-5 with TRBJ1-1; 7 bases align to TRBD1. The CDR3 runs to 16 residues. The V and J ends lost 4 bases and 5 bases, in that order; junction bases with no gene match: 14. The germline V gene has CDR1 SGHKS and CDR2 YYEKEE (reference sequence).

The count of this clone is one. The rearrangement links TRBV5-1 to TRBJ2-3; tentative D call: TRBD1 (5 bases). The CDR3 contains 16 residues. From germline, CDR1 is SGHRS and CDR2 YFSETQ. The V end was cut by 4 bases, the J end by 3 bases, with 18 bases between. In nucleotides, the CDR3 is TGCGCCAGCAGCCCCGACTGGTTGGGGCGTACAGATACGCAGTATTTT. Translated, it gives CASSPDWLGRTDTQYF.

The chain recombines TRBV6-5 with TRBJ1-1; D is possibly TRBD1 (5 bases). Germline V gene data show CDR1 as MNHEY and CDR2 as SVGAGI. Trimming shortened V by 0 bases and J by 4 bases, and 12 bases separated the two germline ends. The CDR3 is made up of 15 amino acids. The CDR3 coding sequence is TGTGCCAGCAGTTACTCGAGTCAGGGCGGCACTGAAGCTTTCTTT. Amino acid sequence: CASSYSSQGGTEAFF.